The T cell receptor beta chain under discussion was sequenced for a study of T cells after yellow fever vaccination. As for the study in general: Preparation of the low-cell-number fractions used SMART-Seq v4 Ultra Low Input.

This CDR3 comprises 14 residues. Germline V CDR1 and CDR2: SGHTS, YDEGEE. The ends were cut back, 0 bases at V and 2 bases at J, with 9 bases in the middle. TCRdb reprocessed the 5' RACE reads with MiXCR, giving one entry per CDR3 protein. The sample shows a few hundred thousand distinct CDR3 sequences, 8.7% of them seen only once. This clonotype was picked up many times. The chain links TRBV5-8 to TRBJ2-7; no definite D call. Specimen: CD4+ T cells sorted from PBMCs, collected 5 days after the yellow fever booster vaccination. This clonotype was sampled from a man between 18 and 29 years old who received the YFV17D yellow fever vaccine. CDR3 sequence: CASSLGIDPYEQYF. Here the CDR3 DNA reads TGTGCCAGCAGCTTGGGGATTGACCCCTACGAGCAGTACTTC.